Below, 13 T cell receptor beta chains from the same sample are listed, as sequenced in a study of T-cell memory formation after mild COVID-19. TCRdb recomputed calls from the 5' RACE reads with MiXCR, one row per CDR3 protein. The table has about 390,000 distinct CDR3 sequences, roughly 21% seen once. The sequenced material came from PBMCs or a T cell subset sorted from them (not recorded which). These receptors originate from an adult woman who had mild COVID-19 (a few samples of this study predate the infection). Cell type and time point are not known.

A single count supports this clonotype. V gene TRBV30 combines with J gene TRBJ2-6; 10 bases line up with TRBD1. CDR3 length: 19 amino acids. Germline CDR1 reads GTSNPN; CDR2 reads SVGIG (reference sequence). V shed 1 base, J shed 2 bases, and the junction held 11 bases outside the gene matches. The CDR3: CAWSAGLGTGVPGANVLTF. The CDR3 nucleotides are TGTGCCTGGAGTGCTGGACTGGGGACAGGGGTCCCTGGGGCCAACGTCCTGACTTTC.

This clonotype has only a few counts. The CDR3 bases are TGCAGTGCTAGGAGGGGCTACGAGCAGTACTTC. The encoded protein is CSARRGYEQYF. This chain uses TRBV20-1 with TRBJ2-7; the D call may be TRBD1 or TRBD2 (5 bases each). The ends were cut back, 3 bases at V and 3 bases at J, with 6 bases in the middle. CDR3 length: 11 residues. CDR1 DFQATT and CDR2 SNEGSKA come from the germline V gene (reference sequence).

The chain has TRBV29-1 and TRBJ2-3; 8 nucleotides line up with TRBD2. The junction had 7 bases not matched to a gene; V was cut back by 3 bases and J by 2 bases. Per germline, CDR1 SQVTM and CDR2 ANQGSEA. This CDR3 is 15 amino acids long. The CDR3 region is CSVDWREEYTDTQYF. The DNA for the CDR3 is TGCAGCGTTGATTGGCGGGAGGAGTACACAGATACGCAGTATTTT.

The V gene is TRBV15, the J gene TRBJ2-7; TRBD2 might be the D (5 bases). The CDR3 is 14 residues long. The V end was cut by 3 bases, the J end by 1 base, with 10 bases between. Looked up from germline, CDR1 is LNHNV and CDR2 is YYDKDF (reference sequence). CDR3 region: CATSRLGESYEQYF. The DNA for the CDR3 is TGTGCCACCAGCAGGCTCGGGGAGTCCTACGAGCAGTACTTC.

The table lists this clonotype with a few counts. This chain links TRBV20-1 with TRBJ2-1, with 11 positions matching TRBD2. V trimming: 8 bases; J trimming: 6 bases; junction bases outside the gene matches: 6. This CDR3 comprises 13 residues. Germline V gene data show CDR1 as DFQATT and CDR2 as SNEGSKA (reference sequence). The CDR3 DNA sequence: TGCAGTTATAGCGGGAGGGCCCTCAATGAGCAGTTCTTC. It yields the protein CSYSGRALNEQFF.

The table lists this clonotype with many counts. The V gene is TRBV10-3, the J gene TRBJ2-1; D remains ambiguous. V lost 10 bases and J lost 8, with 15 bases in between. This CDR3 comprises 12 residues. Germline V gives CDR1 ENHRY, CDR2 SYGVKD. For the CDR3, the DNA is TGTGCCACCAGCCCAAGTTCGGATGAGCAGTTCTTC. Translated: CATSPSSDEQFF.

The chain joins TRBV20-1 to TRBJ1-1; 10 nucleotides agree with TRBD1. Germline CDR1 is DFQATT and CDR2 is SNEGSKA (reference sequence). V dropped 5 bases and J dropped 4; count of bases not matched to a gene: 4. The CDR3 totals 13 residues. The CDR3 nucleotides are TGCAGTGCTGGGACAGGGGCTGGCACTGAAGCTTTCTTT. Translated: CSAGTGAGTEAFF.

There are a few counts of this clonotype. The chain uses TRBV5-6 and TRBJ2-2, with D perhaps matching TRBD2 (6 bases). V was clipped by 5 bases and J by 4 bases, with 15 bases between them. This CDR3 region has 15 residues. CDR1 and CDR2 (germline): SGHDT, YYEEEE. The CDR3: CASSYSTGVTGELFF. The CDR3 coding sequence is TGTGCCAGCAGTTATAGCACGGGGGTCACCGGGGAGCTGTTTTTT.

In this sample, this clonotype turned up a few times. The V call is TRBV7-2, the J call TRBJ2-1; 8 bases match TRBD2. The V segment lost 5 bases and the J segment 9 bases; nucleotides outside the gene matches: 15. There are 16 residues in the CDR3. Germline-derived CDR1 and CDR2 are SGHTA and FQGNSA. Here the CDR3 DNA reads TGTGCCAGCAGCCGACCGACCAGCGGGGGCCGTGGTGAGCAGTTCTTC. This codes for CASSRPTSGGRGEQFF.

This clonotype was found once. The genes are TRBV4-2 and TRBJ2-1, with 9 bases fitting TRBD2. J gave up 14 bases and V 0 bases, and 17 bases lay outside the gene matches. The CDR3 covers 17 residues. Germline loops: CDR1 LGHNA, CDR2 YNFKEQ. CDR3: CASSQDSASGTLGEKFF. CDR3 sequence (DNA): TGTGCCAGCAGCCAAGACTCGGCTAGCGGGACCCTAGGGGAGAAGTTCTTC.

This clonotype was observed a few times. This chain uses TRBV15 with TRBJ2-4; tentative D call: TRBD2 (6 bases). The CDR3 spans 17 residues. Germline loops: CDR1 LNHNV, CDR2 YYDKDF (reference sequence). V was shortened by 1 base and J by 1 base, with 14 bases between the two germline ends. CDR3 amino acids: CATSRVLRGGAKNIQYF. Here the CDR3 DNA reads TGTGCCACCAGCAGAGTATTGAGGGGAGGTGCCAAAAACATTCAGTACTTC. Based on the CDR3 plus reference TRBV15 and TRBJ2-4, the full variable domain is DAMVIQNPRYQVTQFGKPVTLSCSQTLNHNVMYWYQQKSSQAPKLLFHYYDKDFNNEADTPDNFQSRRPNTSFCFLDIRSPGLGDTAMYLCATSRVLRGGAKNIQYFGAGTRLSVL.

V usage is TRBV15 and J usage is TRBJ2-1, with 7 bases aligning to TRBD2. V shed 0 bases and J 2 bases; nucleotides not matched to a gene: 1. There are 15 residues in the CDR3. From germline, CDR1 is LNHNV and CDR2 YYDKDF (reference sequence). The CDR3 DNA follows: TGTGCCACCAGCAGAGAGGGGGGGGCCTACAATGAGCAGTTCTTC. As protein: CATSREGGAYNEQFF.

The gene calls are TRBV28 and TRBJ1-2; 10 bases map to TRBD1. J was trimmed by 3 bases and V by 4 bases; bases with no gene match: 8. Germline lookup yields CDR1 MDHEN and CDR2 SYDVKM. This CDR3 region has 16 residues. In DNA, the CDR3 is TGTGCCAGCAGTTCATCGTTGACAGGGGGCGACTATGGCTACACCTTC. This codes for CASSSSLTGGDYGYTF.